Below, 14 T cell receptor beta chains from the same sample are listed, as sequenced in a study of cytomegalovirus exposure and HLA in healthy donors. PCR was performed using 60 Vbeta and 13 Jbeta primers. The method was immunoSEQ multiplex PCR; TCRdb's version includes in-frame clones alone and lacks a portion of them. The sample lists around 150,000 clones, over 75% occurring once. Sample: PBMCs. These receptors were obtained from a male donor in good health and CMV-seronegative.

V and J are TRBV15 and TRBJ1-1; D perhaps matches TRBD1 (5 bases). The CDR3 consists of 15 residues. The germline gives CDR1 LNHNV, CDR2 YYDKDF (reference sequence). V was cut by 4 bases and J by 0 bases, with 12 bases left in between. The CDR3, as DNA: TGTGCCACCAGCAACGCGGGACGGATGAACACTGAAGCTTTCTTT. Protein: CATSNAGRMNTEAFF. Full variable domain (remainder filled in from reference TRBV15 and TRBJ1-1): DAMVIQNPRYQVTQFGKPVTLSCSQTLNHNVMYWYQQKSSQAPKLLFHYYDKDFNNEADTPDNFQSRRPNTSFCFLDIRSPGLGDTAMYLCATSNAGRMNTEAFFGQGTRLTVV.

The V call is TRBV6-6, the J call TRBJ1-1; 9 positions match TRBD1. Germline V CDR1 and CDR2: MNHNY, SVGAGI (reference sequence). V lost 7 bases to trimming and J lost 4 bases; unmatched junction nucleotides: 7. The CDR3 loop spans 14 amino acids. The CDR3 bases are TGTGCCAGCACTCTTCGGACAGGGGCCACTGAAGCTTTCTTT. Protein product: CASTLRTGATEAFF.

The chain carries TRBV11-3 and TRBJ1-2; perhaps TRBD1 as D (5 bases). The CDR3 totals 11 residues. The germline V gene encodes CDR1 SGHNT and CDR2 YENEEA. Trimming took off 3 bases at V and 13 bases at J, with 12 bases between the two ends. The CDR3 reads CASSFKGISTF. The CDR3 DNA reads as TGTGCCAGCAGCTTTAAGGGGATTTCCACCTTC.

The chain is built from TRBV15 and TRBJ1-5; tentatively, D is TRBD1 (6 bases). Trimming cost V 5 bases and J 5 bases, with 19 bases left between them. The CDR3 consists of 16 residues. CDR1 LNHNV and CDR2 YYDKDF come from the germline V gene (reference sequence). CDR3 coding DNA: TGTGCCACCAGCGGGGGGGGAGGGGGATTATATCAGCCCCAGCATTTT. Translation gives CATSGGGGGLYQPQHF.

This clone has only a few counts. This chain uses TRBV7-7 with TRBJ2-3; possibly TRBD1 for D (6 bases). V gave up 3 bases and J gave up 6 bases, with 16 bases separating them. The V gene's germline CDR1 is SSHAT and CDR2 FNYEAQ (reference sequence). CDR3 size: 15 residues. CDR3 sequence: CASSFAVGGSDTQYF. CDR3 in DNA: TGTGCCAGCAGCTTCGCGGTAGGGGGTTCGGATACGCAGTATTTT.

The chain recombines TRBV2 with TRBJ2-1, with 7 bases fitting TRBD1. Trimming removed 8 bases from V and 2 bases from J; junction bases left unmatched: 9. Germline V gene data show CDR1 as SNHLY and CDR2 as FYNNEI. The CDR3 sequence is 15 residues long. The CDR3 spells CASLGPGQPYNEQFF. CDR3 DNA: TGTGCCAGCCTGGGGCCGGGACAGCCCTACAATGAGCAGTTCTTC.

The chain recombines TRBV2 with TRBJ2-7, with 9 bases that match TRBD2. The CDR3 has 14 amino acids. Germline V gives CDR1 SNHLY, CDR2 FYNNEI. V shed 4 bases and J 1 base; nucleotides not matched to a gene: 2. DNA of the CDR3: TGTGCCAGCAGTGGACTAGCGGATTCCTACGAGCAGTACTTC. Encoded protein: CASSGLADSYEQYF.

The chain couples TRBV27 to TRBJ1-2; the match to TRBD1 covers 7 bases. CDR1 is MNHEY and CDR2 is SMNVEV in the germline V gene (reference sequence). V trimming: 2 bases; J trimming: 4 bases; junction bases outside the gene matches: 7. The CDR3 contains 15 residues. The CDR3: CASSLGGGPLYGYTF. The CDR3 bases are TGTGCCAGCAGTTTAGGAGGGGGCCCCCTCTATGGCTACACCTTC.

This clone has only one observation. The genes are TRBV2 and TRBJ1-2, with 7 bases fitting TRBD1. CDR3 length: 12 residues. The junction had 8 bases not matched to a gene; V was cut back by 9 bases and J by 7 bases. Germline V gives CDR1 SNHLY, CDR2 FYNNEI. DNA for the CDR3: TGTGCCAGGCTCCTGACAGGGTTTGGCTACACCTTC. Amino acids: CARLLTGFGYTF.

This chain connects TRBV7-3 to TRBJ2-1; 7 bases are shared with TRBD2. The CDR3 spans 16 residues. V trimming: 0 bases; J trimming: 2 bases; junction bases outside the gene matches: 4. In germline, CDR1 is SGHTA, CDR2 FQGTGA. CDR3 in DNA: TGTGCCAGCAGCTTAACGAGCGGGACCCCCTACAATGAGCAGTTCTTC. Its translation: CASSLTSGTPYNEQFF.

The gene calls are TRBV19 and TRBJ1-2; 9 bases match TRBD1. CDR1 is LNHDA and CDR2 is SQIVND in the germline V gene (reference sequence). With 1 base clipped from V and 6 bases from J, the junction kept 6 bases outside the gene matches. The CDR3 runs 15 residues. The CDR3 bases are TGTGCCAGTAGTATAGGGGGACAGGGCCAGAATGGCTACACCTTC. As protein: CASSIGGQGQNGYTF.

This CDR3 reads CASSPQGREQYF. The CDR3 DNA is TGTGCCAGCAGCCCCCAGGGGCGCGAGCAGTACTTC. The chain couples TRBV6-5 to TRBJ2-7; tentatively, D is TRBD1 (6 bases). V lost 6 bases and J lost 6, with 12 bases in between. The CDR3 is 12 residues long. Germline CDR1 is MNHEY and CDR2 is SVGAGI.

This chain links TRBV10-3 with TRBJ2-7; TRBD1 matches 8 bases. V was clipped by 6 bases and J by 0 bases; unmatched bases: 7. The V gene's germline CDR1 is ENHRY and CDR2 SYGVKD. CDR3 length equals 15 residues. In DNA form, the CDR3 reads TGTGCCATCAGCCCGGGACAGGTACTCTCCTACGAGCAGTACTTC. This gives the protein CAISPGQVLSYEQYF.

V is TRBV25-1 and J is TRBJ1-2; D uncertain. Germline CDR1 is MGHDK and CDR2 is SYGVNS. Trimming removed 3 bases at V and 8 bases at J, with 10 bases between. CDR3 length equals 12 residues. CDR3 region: CASSDGPGGYTF. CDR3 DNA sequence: TGTGCCAGCAGTGATGGTCCAGGAGGCTACACCTTC.